One sample yielded the 20 T cell receptor beta chains listed below, sequenced in a study of T cell repertoires in cytomegalovirus infection. TCRdb ran MiXCR on the reads and lists one entry per CDR3 protein. This sample has 550,000 to 700,000 distinct CDR3 sequences; approximately 40% occur once, and the top ten carry 48%. No cognate antigen is known for these TCRs. The input for sequencing was cultured PBMCs, taken from culture after CMV antigen stimulation. The source is a human donor in good health (CMV status not recorded). Some clones in this sample may be carry-over from other donors' samples.

The chain is built from TRBV12-3 or TRBV12-4 and TRBJ1-2, with 7 bases aligning to TRBD1. V lost 5 bases, J lost 7 bases, and 13 bases stayed unmatched. This CDR3 comprises 15 residues. The CDR3 coding sequence is TGTGCCAGCAGTCCCCGACAGGGTTCGGCCCTTGGCTACACCTTC. This codes for CASSPRQGSALGYTF.

This clonotype was observed a handful of times. The rearrangement links TRBV4-1 to TRBJ1-1, with a tentative D call TRBD1 (6 bases). Looked up from germline, CDR1 is MGHRA and CDR2 is YSYEKL. The length of the CDR3 is 18 residues. V was clipped by 1 base and J by 1 base, with 19 bases between them. The CDR3 spells CASSQVGGTPKRNTEAFF. The CDR3 DNA sequence: TGCGCCAGCAGCCAAGTTGGAGGGACACCTAAACGGAACACTGAAGCTTTCTTT.

This clonotype has only a few counts. This rearrangement joins TRBV6-1 to TRBJ2-3; possibly TRBD1 or TRBD2 for D (5 bases each). V lost 6 bases to trimming and J lost 1 base, with 14 bases between them. The germline V gene has CDR1 MNHNS and CDR2 SASEGT. The CDR3 has 15 amino acids. As DNA, the CDR3 is TGTGCCAGCAGCTCCGGGACCGACGGCACAGATACGCAGTATTTT. Protein: CASSSGTDGTDTQYF.

In its sample, this clonotype was seen many times. This rearrangement joins TRBV7-2 to TRBJ1-1; D remains ambiguous. The V and J ends lost 5 bases and 6 bases respectively, with 13 bases between them. There are 13 residues in the CDR3. CDR1 and CDR2 (germline): SGHTA, FQGNSA. CDR3 sequence reads: CASSPEAEAEAFF. CDR3 DNA: TGTGCCAGCAGCCCCGAAGCGGAAGCTGAAGCTTTCTTT.

This rearrangement joins TRBV4-3 to TRBJ2-1; tentatively, D is TRBD2 (5 bases). This CDR3 spans 20 amino acids. V lost 0 bases, J lost 4 bases, and 25 bases lay in between. The germline gives CDR1 LGHNA, CDR2 YSLEER. The CDR3 loop is CASSQDHVASGSPWYNEQFF. The CDR3 bases are TGCGCCAGCAGCCAAGATCATGTGGCGTCTGGGAGCCCGTGGTACAATGAGCAGTTCTTC.

The chain's CDR3 is CSAQKDGDLPQQYF. The DNA for the CDR3 is TGCAGTGCCCAGAAGGACGGAGACCTGCCTCAGCAGTACTTC. This rearrangement joins TRBV20-1 to TRBJ2-7; the D is unclear. The V end was cut by 6 bases, the J end by 8 bases, with 23 bases between. Germline CDR1 DFQATT, CDR2 SNEGSKA (reference sequence). The length of the CDR3 is 14 residues.

The chain carries TRBV5-4 and TRBJ2-1; tentatively, D is TRBD2 (5 bases). The CDR3 contains 15 residues. Germline V CDR1 and CDR2: SGHNT, YYREEE (reference sequence). Deletions cut 2 bases from V and 4 bases from J, with 13 bases between. The CDR3 is CASSLGGQVYNEQFF. CDR3 coding DNA: TGTGCCAGCAGCTTAGGAGGCCAGGTGTACAATGAGCAGTTCTTC.

The chain combines TRBV7-2 with TRBJ2-1; 13 positions match TRBD2. CDR3 size: 15 residues. The germline gives CDR1 SGHTA, CDR2 FQGNSA. V lost 6 bases, J lost 9 bases, and 8 bases stayed unmatched. The CDR3 region has the DNA TGTGCCAGCAGGCAGCCGGGACTAGCGGGGCGTGAGCAGTTCTTC. The encoded protein is CASRQPGLAGREQFF.

This clonotype has just one count. The chain joins TRBV10-2 to TRBJ2-7; D is ambiguous. With 7 bases removed from V and 0 bases from J, the gap between germline ends came to 10 bases. Germline V gives CDR1 WSHSY, CDR2 SAAADI. This CDR3 has 13 amino acids. CDR3 amino acids: CASTQANSYEQYF. The CDR3 DNA is TGCGCCAGCACTCAAGCCAACTCCTACGAGCAGTACTTC.

This clonotype was seen repeatedly, ten times or more. The genes are TRBV11-2 and TRBJ2-1, with D hard to call. The CDR3 is made up of 13 amino acids. Between the trimmed V and J ends, which lost 2 bases and 0 bases, there was a span of 2 bases. Germline V gives CDR1 SGHAT, CDR2 FQNNGV. In nucleotides, the CDR3 is TGTGCCAGCAGCTTAAACTCCTACAATGAGCAGTTCTTC. Translation gives CASSLNSYNEQFF.

This clonotype was counted only a few times. V and J are TRBV24-1 and TRBJ1-2; no firm D call. Germline V gene sequence: CDR1 KGHDR, CDR2 SFDVKD. Trimming shortened V by 4 bases and J by 5 bases, and 16 bases separated the two germline ends. CDR3 length: 15 amino acids. CDR3 protein: CATSDGRAEAYGYTF. CDR3 nucleotide sequence: TGTGCCACCAGTGACGGACGGGCTGAGGCTTATGGCTACACCTTC.

The sample holds one count of this clonotype. This CDR3 reads CSARTGSNQPQHF. DNA of the CDR3: TGCAGTGCTAGGACAGGGAGCAATCAGCCCCAGCATTTT. The gene calls are TRBV20-1 and TRBJ1-5; 7 bases map to TRBD1. V lost 3 bases, J lost 1 base, and 0 bases stayed unmatched. This CDR3 has 13 amino acids. CDR1 is DFQATT and CDR2 is SNEGSKA in the germline V gene (reference sequence).

The chain is built from TRBV20-1 and TRBJ1-1, with D hard to call. Trimming shortened V by 2 bases and J by 3 bases, and 10 bases separated the two germline ends. CDR3 length equals 13 residues. Germline V gives CDR1 DFQATT, CDR2 SNEGSKA (reference sequence). The CDR3, as DNA: TGCAGTGCTAGACAGGACGTTTACACTGAAGCTTTCTTT. Protein product: CSARQDVYTEAFF.

The chain couples TRBV19 to TRBJ1-6; unclear D gene. The germline gives CDR1 LNHDA, CDR2 SQIVND (reference sequence). V was cut by 3 bases and J by 8 bases, with 8 bases left in between. The CDR3 runs to 13 residues. The CDR3 sequence is CASSIGLDSPLHF. The CDR3, as DNA: TGTGCCAGTAGTATTGGTCTCGATTCACCCCTCCACTTT.

This clonotype was counted only a few times. The rearrangement joins TRBV28 to TRBJ2-7, with 11 bases that match TRBD1. Trimming at V came to 6 bases and at J to 2 bases, leaving 6 bases not matched to a gene. CDR3 length: 15 residues. The germline V gene encodes CDR1 MDHEN and CDR2 SYDVKM. CDR3 residues: CASSGQGAVTYEQYF. In DNA, the CDR3 is TGTGCCAGCAGCGGACAGGGGGCGGTCACCTACGAGCAGTACTTC.

The chain couples TRBV6-1 to TRBJ2-7; 14 nucleotides line up with TRBD2. Germline trimming cut 5 bases from V and 2 bases from J; bases unmatched to any gene: 8. The V gene's germline CDR1 is MNHNS and CDR2 SASEGT. The CDR3 loop spans 17 amino acids. In nucleotides, the CDR3 is TGTGCCAGCAGTAACCTACGGACTAGCGGGAGGACCTACGAGCAGTACTTC. This sequence encodes CASSNLRTSGRTYEQYF.

This sequence joins TRBV5-5 and TRBJ2-1; D is possibly TRBD2 (7 bases). Germline V gene lookup returns CDR1 SGHKS and CDR2 YYEKEE (reference sequence). V dropped 4 bases and J dropped 5 bases, with 19 bases sitting between them. The CDR3 extends over 16 amino acids. DNA of the CDR3: TGTGCCAGCAGCCCCCGGGGGGCACGGCACGACAATGAGCAGTTCTTC. Protein product: CASSPRGARHDNEQFF.

The chain combines TRBV7-2 with TRBJ2-1, with D hard to call. CDR1 is SGHTA and CDR2 is FQGNSA in the germline V gene. Trimming shortened V by 2 bases and J by 4 bases, and 9 bases separated the two germline ends. The CDR3 spans 14 residues. CDR3: CASSLSAVYNEQFF. The CDR3 region has the DNA TGTGCCAGCAGCTTATCGGCCGTATACAATGAGCAGTTCTTC. The entire variable domain, with the rest obtained from reference TRBV7-2 and TRBJ2-1, is as follows: GAGVSQSPSNKVTEKGKDVELRCDPISGHTALYWYRQSLGQGLEFLIYFQGNSAPDKSGLPSDRFSAERTGGSVSTLTIQRTQQEDSAVYLCASSLSAVYNEQFFGPGTRLTVL.

This clonotype has more than one count but fewer than ten. In DNA, the CDR3 is TGTGCCAGCAGCGCCCCCGGGAGCAGCCGTTACGAGCAGTACTTC. This gives the protein CASSAPGSSRYEQYF. The chain uses TRBV11-2 and TRBJ2-7; tentatively, D is TRBD2 (6 bases). The germline V and J ends were trimmed by 5 bases and 4 bases, with 18 bases remaining between them. CDR3 length equals 15 residues. Germline V gene lookup returns CDR1 SGHAT and CDR2 FQNNGV.

The J gene is TRBJ1-2, the V gene TRBV7-9; 12 bases line up with TRBD1. This CDR3 region has 17 residues. Trimming at V came to 5 bases and at J to 6 bases, leaving 13 bases not matched to a gene. CDR1 SEHNR and CDR2 FQNEAQ come from the germline V gene (reference sequence). The CDR3 sequence: CASSPSRDRGRMDGYTF. CDR3 in DNA: TGTGCCAGCAGCCCGTCCCGGGACAGGGGGCGTATGGATGGCTACACCTTC.